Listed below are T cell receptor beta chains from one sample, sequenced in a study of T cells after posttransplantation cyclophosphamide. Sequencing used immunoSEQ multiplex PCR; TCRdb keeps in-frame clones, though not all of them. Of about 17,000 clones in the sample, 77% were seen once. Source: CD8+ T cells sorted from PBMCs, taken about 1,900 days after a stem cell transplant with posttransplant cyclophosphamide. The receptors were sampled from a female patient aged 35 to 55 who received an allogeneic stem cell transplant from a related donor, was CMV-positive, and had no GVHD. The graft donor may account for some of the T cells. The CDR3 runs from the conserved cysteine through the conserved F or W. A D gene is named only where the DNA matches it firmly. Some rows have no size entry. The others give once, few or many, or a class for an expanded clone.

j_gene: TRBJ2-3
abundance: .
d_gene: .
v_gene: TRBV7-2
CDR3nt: TGTGCCAGCAGCTCCAGGCCGGATACGCAGTATTTT
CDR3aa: CASSSRPDTQYF

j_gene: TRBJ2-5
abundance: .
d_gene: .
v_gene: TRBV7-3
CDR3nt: TGTGCCAGCAGCTTAGACAGTTCACAAGAGACCCAGTACTTC
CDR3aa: CASSLDSSQETQYF

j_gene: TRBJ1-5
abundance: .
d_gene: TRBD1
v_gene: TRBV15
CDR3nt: TGTGCCACCAGCCGCCGGACAGGGGGACAGCCCCAGCATTTT
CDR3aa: CATSRRTGGQPQHF

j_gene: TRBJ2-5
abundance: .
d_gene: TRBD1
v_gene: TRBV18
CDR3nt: TGTGCCAGCTCACCCGCGGACAGGGTCCAAGAGACCCAGTACTTC
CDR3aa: CASSPADRVQETQYF

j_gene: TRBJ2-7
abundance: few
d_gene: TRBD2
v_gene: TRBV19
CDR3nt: TGTGCCAGTAGTCCAACTAGCGGGGAAGCGAGCTCCTACGAGCAGTACTTC
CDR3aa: CASSPTSGEASSYEQYF

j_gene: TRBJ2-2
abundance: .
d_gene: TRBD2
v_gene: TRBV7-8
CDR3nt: TGTGCCAGCAGCGCGACTAGCGGGGGGGCCGGGGAGCTGTTTTTT
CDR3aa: CASSATSGGAGELFF

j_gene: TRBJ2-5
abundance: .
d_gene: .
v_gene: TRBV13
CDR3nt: TGTGCCAGCAGCTTAATCCCACAAGAGACCCAGTACTTC
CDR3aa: CASSLIPQETQYF

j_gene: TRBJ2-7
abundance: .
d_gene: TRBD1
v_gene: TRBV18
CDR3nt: TGTGCCAGCTATAGCGACAGGGGGTCCTACGAGCAGTACTTC
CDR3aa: CASYSDRGSYEQYF

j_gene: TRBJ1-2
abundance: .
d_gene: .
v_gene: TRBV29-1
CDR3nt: TGCAGCGTAGGTCCAGGGGATGACTATGGCTACACCTTC
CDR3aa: CSVGPGDDYGYTF

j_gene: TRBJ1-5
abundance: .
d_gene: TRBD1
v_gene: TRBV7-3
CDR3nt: TGTGCCAGCAGCGGAAGGGGGCTAATAAGCGCTTATAGCAATCAGCCCCAGCATTTT
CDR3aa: CASSGRGLISAYSNQPQHF

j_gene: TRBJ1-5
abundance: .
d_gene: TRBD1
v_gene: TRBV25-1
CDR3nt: TGTGCCAGCAGTGGGTCAGGGGGGCAGCCCCAGCATTTT
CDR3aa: CASSGSGGQPQHF

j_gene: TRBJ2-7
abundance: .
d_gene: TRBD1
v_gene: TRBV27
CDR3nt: TGTGCCAGCAGTACGGACAGGGTTCGCGAGCAGTACTTC
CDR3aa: CASSTDRVREQYF

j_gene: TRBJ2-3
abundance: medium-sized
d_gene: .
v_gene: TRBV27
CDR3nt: TGTGCCAGCAGTTTATACGGCGCGGGTGCAGATACGCAGTATTTT
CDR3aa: CASSLYGAGADTQYF

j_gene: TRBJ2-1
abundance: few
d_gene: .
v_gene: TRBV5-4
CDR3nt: TGTGCCAGCAGCGGCGACAGCTCTGCTTCCTACAATGAGCAGTTCTTC
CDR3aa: CASSGDSSASYNEQFF

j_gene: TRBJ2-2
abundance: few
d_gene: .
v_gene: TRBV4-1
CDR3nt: TGCGCCAGCAGCCAAGAGGCGGCAGCTAACACCGGGGAGCTGTTTTTT
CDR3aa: CASSQEAAANTGELFF

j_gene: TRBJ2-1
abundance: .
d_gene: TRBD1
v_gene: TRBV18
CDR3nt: TGTGCCAGCTCAACGCTAGACGGGACAGACGCTAACAATGAGCAGTTCTTC
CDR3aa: CASSTLDGTDANNEQFF

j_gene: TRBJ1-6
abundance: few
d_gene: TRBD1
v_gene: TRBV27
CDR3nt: TGTGCCAGCAGTTTAGGGACAGGGATGGGTTCACCCCTCCACTTT
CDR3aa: CASSLGTGMGSPLHF

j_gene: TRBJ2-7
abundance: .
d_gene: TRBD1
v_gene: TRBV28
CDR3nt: TGTGCCAGCAGTGGGACAGGGGGAAAATACGAGCAGTACTTC
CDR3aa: CASSGTGGKYEQYF

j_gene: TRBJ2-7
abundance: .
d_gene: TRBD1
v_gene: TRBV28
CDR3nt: TGTGCCAGCAGTCCCCTGACAGGGATTAGCTCCTACGAGCAGTACTTC
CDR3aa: CASSPLTGISSYEQYF

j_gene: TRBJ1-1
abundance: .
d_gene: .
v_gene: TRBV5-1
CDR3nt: TGCGCCAGCAGCTTGGACAGGACGGACACTGAAGCTTTCTTT
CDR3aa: CASSLDRTDTEAFF

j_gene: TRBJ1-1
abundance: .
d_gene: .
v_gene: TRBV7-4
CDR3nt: TGTGCCAGCAGCTCCCGCTCAACAGGGTGGGCTTTCTTT
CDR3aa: CASSSRSTGWAFF

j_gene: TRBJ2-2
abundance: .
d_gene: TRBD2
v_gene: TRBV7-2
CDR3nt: TGTGCCAGCAGCCCCGGACTAGCGGGGGGAAACACCGGGGAGCTGTTTTTT
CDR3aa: CASSPGLAGGNTGELFF

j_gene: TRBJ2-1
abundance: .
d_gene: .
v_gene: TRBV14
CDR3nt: TGTGCCAGCAGCCCGCAGGGTACCTACAATGAGCAGTTCTTC
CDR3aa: CASSPQGTYNEQFF

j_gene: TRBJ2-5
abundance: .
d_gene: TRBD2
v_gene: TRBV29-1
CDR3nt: TGCAGCGTTGAGCGGGGGGACGTACGAGAGACCCAGTACTTC
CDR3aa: CSVERGDVRETQYF

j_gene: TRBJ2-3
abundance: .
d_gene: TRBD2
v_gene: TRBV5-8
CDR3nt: TGTGCCAGCAGCACAGCGGGGGGCTCGGTTCGCACAGATACGCAGTATTTT
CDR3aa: CASSTAGGSVRTDTQYF

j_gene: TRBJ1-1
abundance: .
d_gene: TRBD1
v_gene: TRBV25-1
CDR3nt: TGTGCCAGCAGTGAATCAGGGGGGAACACTGAAGCTTTCTTT
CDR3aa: CASSESGGNTEAFF

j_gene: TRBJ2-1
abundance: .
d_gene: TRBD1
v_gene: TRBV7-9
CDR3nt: TGTGCCAGCAGCTTAGCGGGACAGAGCTCCTACAATGAGCAGTTCTTC
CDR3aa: CASSLAGQSSYNEQFF

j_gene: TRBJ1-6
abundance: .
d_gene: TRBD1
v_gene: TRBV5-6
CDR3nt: TGTGCCAGCAGCTCAACAGGGGTCAGCTCCTATAATTCACCCCTCCACTTT
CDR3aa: CASSSTGVSSYNSPLHF

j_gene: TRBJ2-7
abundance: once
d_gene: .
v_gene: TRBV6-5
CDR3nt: TGTGCCAGCAGGCTCAGTGGGGCTGGGGACGAGCAGTACTTC
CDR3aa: CASRLSGAGDEQYF

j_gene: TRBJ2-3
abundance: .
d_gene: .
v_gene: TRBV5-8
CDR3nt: TGTGCCAGCAGCTCGAGGCAATTCACTAGCACAGATACGCAGTATTTT
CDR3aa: CASSSRQFTSTDTQYF

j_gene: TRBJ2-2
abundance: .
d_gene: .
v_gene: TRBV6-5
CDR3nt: TGTGCCAGCAGGACCTATTTAGGGAGCAACGGGGAGCTGTTTTTT
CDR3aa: CASRTYLGSNGELFF

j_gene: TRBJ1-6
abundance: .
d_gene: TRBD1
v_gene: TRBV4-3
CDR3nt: TGCGCCAGCAGCCAAGACTGGGACAGCATTTCACCCCTCCACTTT
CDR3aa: CASSQDWDSISPLHF

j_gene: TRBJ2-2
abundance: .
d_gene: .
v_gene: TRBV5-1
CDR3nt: TGCGCCAGCAGCTTGGCCCGACAGTACACCGGGGAGCTGTTTTTT
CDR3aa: CASSLARQYTGELFF

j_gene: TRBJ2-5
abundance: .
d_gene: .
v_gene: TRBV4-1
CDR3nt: TGCGCCAGCAGCCAAGGTCCCCTTCGAGAGACCCAGTACTTC
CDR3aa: CASSQGPLRETQYF

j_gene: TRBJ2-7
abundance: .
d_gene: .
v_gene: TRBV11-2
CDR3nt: TGTGCCAGCAGCCAGGACAGCTCCTACGAGCAGTACTTC
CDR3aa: CASSQDSSYEQYF

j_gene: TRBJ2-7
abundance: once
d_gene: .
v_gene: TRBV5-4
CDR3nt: TGTGCCAGCAGCTCCTATGACACTTACGAGCAGTACTTC
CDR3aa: CASSSYDTYEQYF

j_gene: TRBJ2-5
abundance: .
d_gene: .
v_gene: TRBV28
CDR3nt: TGTGCCAGCAGTTTACCTCCGGGGGAGGCGGGAGAGACCCAGTACTTC
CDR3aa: CASSLPPGEAGETQYF

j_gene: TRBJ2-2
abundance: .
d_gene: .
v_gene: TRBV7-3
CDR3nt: TGTGCCAGCAGCTACTATCCAAGTCCGAACACCGGGGAGCTGTTTTTT
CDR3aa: CASSYYPSPNTGELFF

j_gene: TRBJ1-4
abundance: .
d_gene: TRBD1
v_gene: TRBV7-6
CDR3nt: TGTGCCAGCAGCCGACAGGGCGGGTATGAAAAACTGTTTTTT
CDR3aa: CASSRQGGYEKLFF

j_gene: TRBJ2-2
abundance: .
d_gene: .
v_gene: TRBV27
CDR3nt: TGTGCCAGCAGTCTCGCGAACACCGGGGAGCTGTTTTTT
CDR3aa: CASSLANTGELFF

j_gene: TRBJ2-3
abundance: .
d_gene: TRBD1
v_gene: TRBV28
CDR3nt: TGTGCCAGCAGCTTACGGGACAGGGGGCACCCAGATACGCAGTATTTT
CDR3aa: CASSLRDRGHPDTQYF

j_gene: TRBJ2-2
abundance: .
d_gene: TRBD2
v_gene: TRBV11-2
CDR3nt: TGTGCCAGCAGCTTCACTAGCGGGGGGGGAGCCACCGGGGAGCTGTTTTTT
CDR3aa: CASSFTSGGGATGELFF

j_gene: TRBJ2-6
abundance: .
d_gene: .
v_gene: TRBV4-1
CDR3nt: TGCGCCAGCAGCCAAGAAGATGGGAGTGGGGCCAACGTCCTGACTTTC
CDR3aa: CASSQEDGSGANVLTF

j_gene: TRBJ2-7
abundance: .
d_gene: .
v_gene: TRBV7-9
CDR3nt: TGTGCCAGCAGCGTGACTGGGGAGTCCTACGAGCAGTACTTC
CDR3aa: CASSVTGESYEQYF

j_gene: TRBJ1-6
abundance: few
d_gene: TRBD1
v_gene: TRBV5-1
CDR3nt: TGCGCCAGCAGCCCCAGCGACAGGGGTTATAATTCACCCCTCCACTTT
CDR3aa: CASSPSDRGYNSPLHF

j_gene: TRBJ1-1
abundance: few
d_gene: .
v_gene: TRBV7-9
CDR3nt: TGTGCCAGCAGCTCTGGCTCATGGGGGGGGCAAGCGAACACTGAAGCTTTCTTT
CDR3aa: CASSSGSWGGQANTEAFF

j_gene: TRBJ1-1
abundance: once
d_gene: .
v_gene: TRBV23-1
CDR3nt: TGCGCCAGCAGTCTTGGCAGGACAAACACTGAAGCTTTCTTT
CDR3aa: CASSLGRTNTEAFF

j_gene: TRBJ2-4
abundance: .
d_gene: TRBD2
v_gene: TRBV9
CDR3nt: TGTGCCAGCAGCGTAGGGGACGGGACTAGTAGGAACATTCAGTACTTC
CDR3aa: CASSVGDGTSRNIQYF

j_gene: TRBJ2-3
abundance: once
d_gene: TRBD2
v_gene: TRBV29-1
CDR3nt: TGCAGCGTTCGACTAGCGGGGGGGATGAATACGCAGTATTTT
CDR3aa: CSVRLAGGMNTQYF

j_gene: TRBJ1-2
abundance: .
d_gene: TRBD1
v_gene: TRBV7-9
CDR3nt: TGTGCCAGCAGCTTAGGGGACAGGGGGTCCCTGCTCACCTTC
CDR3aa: CASSLGDRGSLLTF

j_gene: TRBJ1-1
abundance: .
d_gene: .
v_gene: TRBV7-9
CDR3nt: TGTGCCAGCAGCCCCTCGGGGACTGAAGCTTTCTTT
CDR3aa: CASSPSGTEAFF